This TCR beta chain was recorded in a study of T-cell reconstitution after alpha-beta-depleted transplantation in children. Study outcomes and limitations: The main origin of T-cell counts and diversity one year after transplant was newly produced T cells. At day 60, the high TCRbeta diversity found in some patients originated from recipient T cells and thymic progenitors that had survived. Expanded graft clones numbering several hundred reportedly gave rise to alpha-beta T cells about two months after transplant.

CDR3 length: 15 residues. In germline, CDR1 is SGHRS, CDR2 YFSETQ. The V segment lost 4 bases and the J segment 4 bases; nucleotides outside the gene matches: 8. The TCRbeta library was prepared with unique molecular identifiers. TCRdb itself ran the PCR reads through MiXCR, one entry per CDR3 protein. The sample lists 90,000 to 100,000 distinct CDR3 sequences, about a quarter seen once, with over 20% in the top ten. Worth noting for this clonotype: Antigen: not known.

The J gene is TRBJ1-1, the V gene TRBV5-1, with 9 bases matching TRBD1. Source: PBMCs, taken before TCRalphabeta/CD19-depleted stem cell transplant. The source of this sequence is a boy younger than 10 with acute lymphoblastic leukemia, due to receive a stem cell transplant. The CDR3 bases are TGCGCCAGCAGCCCGGGGGACAGGGAGAGCACTGAAGCTTTCTTT. Encoded protein: CASSPGDRESTEAFF. The full variable domain, with the rest looked up from reference TRBV5-1 and TRBJ1-1, is KAGVTQTPRYLIKTRGQQVTLSCSPISGHRSVSWYQQTPGQGLQFLFEYFSETQRNKGNFPGRFSGRQFSNSRSEMNVSTLELGDSALYLCASSPGDRESTEAFFGQGTRLTVV.